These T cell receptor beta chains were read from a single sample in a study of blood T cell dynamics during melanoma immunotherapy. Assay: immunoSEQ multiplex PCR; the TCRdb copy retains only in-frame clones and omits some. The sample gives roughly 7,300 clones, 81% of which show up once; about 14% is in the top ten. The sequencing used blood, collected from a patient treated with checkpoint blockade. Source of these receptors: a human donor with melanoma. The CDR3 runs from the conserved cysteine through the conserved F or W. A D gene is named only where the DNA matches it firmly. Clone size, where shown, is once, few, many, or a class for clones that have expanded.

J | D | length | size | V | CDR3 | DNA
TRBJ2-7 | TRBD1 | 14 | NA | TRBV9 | CASSLGQGSGEQYF | TGTGCCAGCAGCCTTGGACAGGGGTCAGGGGAGCAGTACTTC
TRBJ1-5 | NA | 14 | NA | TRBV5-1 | CASSLEGGIQPQHF | TGCGCCAGCAGCTTGGAGGGGGGGATTCAGCCCCAGCATTTT
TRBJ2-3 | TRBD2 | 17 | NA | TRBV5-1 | CASSLAGTSGDTDTQYF | TGCGCCAGCAGCTTGGCCGGGACTAGCGGGGACACAGATACGCAGTATTTT
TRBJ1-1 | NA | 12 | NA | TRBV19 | CASPDRNTEAFF | TGTGCCAGTCCGGACAGGAACACTGAAGCTTTCTTT
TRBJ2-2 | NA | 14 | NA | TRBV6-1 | CASSAVATTGELFF | TGTGCCAGCAGCGCCGTGGCGACCACCGGGGAGCTGTTTTTT
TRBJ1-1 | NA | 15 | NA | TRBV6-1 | CASSEAWGSNTEAFF | TGTGCCAGCAGTGAAGCTTGGGGGTCGAACACTGAAGCTTTCTTT
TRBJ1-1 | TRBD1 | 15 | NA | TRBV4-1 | CASSLGQGMNTEAFF | TGCGCCAGCAGCCTTGGACAGGGGATGAACACTGAAGCTTTCTTT
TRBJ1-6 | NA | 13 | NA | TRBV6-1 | CASSGTENSPLHF | TGTGCCAGCTCCGGGACCGAAAATTCACCCCTCCACTTT
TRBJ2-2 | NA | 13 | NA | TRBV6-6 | CASSLNRVGELFF | TGTGCCAGCAGTTTAAACAGGGTCGGGGAGCTGTTTTTT
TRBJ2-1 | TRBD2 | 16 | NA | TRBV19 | CASAPRGLRSYNEQFF | TGTGCCAGCGCCCCTCGGGGACTAAGGTCCTACAATGAGCAGTTCTTC
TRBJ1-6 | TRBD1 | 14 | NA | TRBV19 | CASSPDRGRSPLHF | TGTGCCAGTAGTCCGGACAGGGGGCGTTCACCCCTCCACTTT
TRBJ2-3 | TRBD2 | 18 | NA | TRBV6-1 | CASSEPGLAGGRTDTQYF | TGTGCCAGCAGTGAACCGGGACTAGCGGGGGGACGCACAGATACGCAGTATTTT
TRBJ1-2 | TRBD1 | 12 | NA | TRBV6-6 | CASRPGGFGYTF | TGTGCCAGCAGACCAGGGGGCTTTGGCTACACCTTC
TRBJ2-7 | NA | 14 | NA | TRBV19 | CATQGDTAAMEQYF | TGTGCCACCCAAGGGGATACAGCGGCTATGGAGCAGTACTTC
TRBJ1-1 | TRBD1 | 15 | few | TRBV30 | CAWSPGRQGGTEAFF | TGTGCCTGGAGTCCCGGACGACAGGGAGGAACTGAAGCTTTCTTT
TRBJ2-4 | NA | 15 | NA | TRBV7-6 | CASTPTSPPGNIQYF | TGTGCCAGCACCCCGACTTCCCCGCCGGGAAACATTCAGTACTTC
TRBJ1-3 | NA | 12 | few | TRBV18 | CASSPLTELFHF | TGTGCCAGCTCACCACTAACAGAACTATTCCATTTT
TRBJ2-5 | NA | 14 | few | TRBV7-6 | CASSFPPGGQTQYF | TGTGCCAGCAGCTTCCCACCAGGGGGGCAGACCCAGTACTTC
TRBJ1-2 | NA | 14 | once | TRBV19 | CASSLRTENYGYTF | TGTGCCAGTAGTCTTCGGACGGAAAACTATGGCTACACCTTC
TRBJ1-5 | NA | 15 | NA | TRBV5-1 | CASRESTAGNQPQHF | TGCGCCAGCAGGGAATCGACAGCGGGCAATCAGCCCCAGCATTTT
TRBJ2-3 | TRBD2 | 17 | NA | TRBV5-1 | CASSLGPSSGGTDTQYF | TGCGCCAGCAGCTTGGGCCCTAGCTCGGGGGGTACAGATACGCAGTATTTT
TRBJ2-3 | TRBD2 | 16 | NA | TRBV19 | CASRRNGGTSTDTQYF | TGTGCCAGCCGAAGAAACGGGGGGACTAGCACAGATACGCAGTATTTT
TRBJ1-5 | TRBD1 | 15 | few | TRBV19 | CASSTDREINQPQHF | TGTGCCAGTAGTACGGACAGGGAGATCAATCAGCCCCAGCATTTT
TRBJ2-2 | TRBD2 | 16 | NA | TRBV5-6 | CASSQLAGVLTGELFF | TGTGCCAGCAGCCAACTAGCGGGGGTACTCACCGGGGAGCTGTTTTTT
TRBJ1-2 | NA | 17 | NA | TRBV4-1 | CASSHKEDGRFLDGYTF | TGCGCCAGCAGCCACAAAGAGGACGGCCGTTTTCTGGATGGCTACACCTTC
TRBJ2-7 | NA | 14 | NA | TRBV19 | CASSITGNSYEQYF | TGTGCCAGTAGTATAACGGGCAACTCCTACGAGCAGTACTTC
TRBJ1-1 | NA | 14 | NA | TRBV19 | CASSTPTGSTEAFF | TGTGCCAGTAGTACCCCTACAGGGAGCACTGAAGCTTTCTTT
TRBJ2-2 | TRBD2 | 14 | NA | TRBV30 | CAWNRLAATGELFF | TGTGCCTGGAACCGACTAGCAGCGACCGGGGAGCTGTTTTTT
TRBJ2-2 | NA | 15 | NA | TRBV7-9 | CASSPRLLNTGELFF | TGTGCCAGCAGCCCCCGACTCTTGAACACCGGGGAGCTGTTTTTT
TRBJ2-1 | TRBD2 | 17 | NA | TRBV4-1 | CASSQVERGAYYNEQFF | TGCGCCAGCAGCCAAGTTGAGCGGGGGGCCTATTATAATGAGCAGTTCTTC
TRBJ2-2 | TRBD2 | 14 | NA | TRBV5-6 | CASSPTSGNGELFF | TGTGCCAGCAGCCCGACTAGCGGTAACGGGGAGCTGTTTTTT
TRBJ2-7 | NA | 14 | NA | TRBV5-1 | CASSVTGTSYEQYF | TGCGCCAGCAGCGTTACCGGGACAAGCTACGAGCAGTACTTC
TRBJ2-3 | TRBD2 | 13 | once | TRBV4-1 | CASSQPGGDTQYF | TGCGCCAGCAGCCAACCCGGGGGGGATACGCAGTATTTT
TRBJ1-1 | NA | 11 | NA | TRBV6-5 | CASLGVGTAFF | TGTGCCAGCCTGGGGGTAGGGACAGCTTTCTTT
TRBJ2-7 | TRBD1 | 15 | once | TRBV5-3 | CARSLGGQGSYEQYF | TGTGCCAGAAGCTTGGGGGGACAGGGTTCGTACGAGCAGTACTTC
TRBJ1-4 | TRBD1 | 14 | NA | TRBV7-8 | CASSQDRGREKLFF | TGTGCCAGCAGCCAGGACAGGGGGCGGGAAAAACTGTTTTTT
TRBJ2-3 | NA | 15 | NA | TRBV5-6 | CASRMWGSFADTQYF | TGTGCCAGCAGAATGTGGGGGAGTTTTGCAGATACGCAGTATTTT
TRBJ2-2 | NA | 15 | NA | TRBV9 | CASNRRGAVTGELFF | TGTGCCAGCAATCGGAGGGGGGCGGTCACCGGGGAGCTGTTTTTT